One sample yielded the 25 T cell receptor beta chains listed below, sequenced in a study of T cell responses to AZD1222 COVID-19 vaccine. Assay: immunoSEQ multiplex PCR; the TCRdb copy retains only in-frame clones and omits some. The sample contains around 160,000 clones, 94% of which appear only once. The sequencing used peripheral blood, collected 28 days after the second AZD1222 dose. These receptors were taken from an adult who received the AZD1222 COVID-19 vaccine.

J is TRBJ1-6 and V is TRBV19; the match to TRBD1 covers 10 bases. The CDR3 runs 18 residues. Germline loops: CDR1 LNHDA, CDR2 SQIVND (reference sequence). The V segment lost 5 bases and the J segment 7 bases; nucleotides outside the gene matches: 14. The CDR3 sequence is CASSVGYFRDRGNSPLHF. The DNA for the CDR3 is TGTGCCAGTAGTGTTGGCTATTTCCGGGACAGGGGAAATTCACCCCTCCACTTT.

This clone was observed a single time. J is TRBJ2-5 and V is TRBV28; weak D call: TRBD1 (6 bases). V dropped 5 bases and J dropped 6 bases, with 22 bases sitting between them. Germline CDR1 MDHEN, CDR2 SYDVKM. This CDR3 region has 16 residues. CDR3 sequence (DNA): TGTGCCAGCAGTCCCGCCAACAGGGTGGGTAAAAAGACCCAGTACTTC. Translating gives CASSPANRVGKKTQYF.

The chain has TRBV5-4 and TRBJ2-1; TRBD1 matches at 10 bases. The germline V gene encodes CDR1 SGHNT and CDR2 YYREEE (reference sequence). The CDR3 loop spans 16 amino acids. V lost 4 bases, J lost 2 bases, and 6 bases stayed unmatched. CDR3 in DNA: TGTGCCAGCAGCACGAGGACAGGGGGGGCCTACAATGAGCAGTTCTTC. Protein: CASSTRTGGAYNEQFF. Full variable domain (rest looked up from reference TRBV5-4 and TRBJ2-1): ETGVTQSPTHLIKTRGQQVTLRCSSQSGHNTVSWYQQALGQGPQFIFQYYREEENGRGNFPPRFSGLQFPNYSSELNVNALELDDSALYLCASSTRTGGAYNEQFFGPGTRLTVL.

The gene calls are TRBV7-2 and TRBJ2-7; TRBD1 might be the D (7 bases). Germline V gene sequence: CDR1 SGHTA, CDR2 FQGNSA. The CDR3 loop spans 15 amino acids. V shed 5 bases and J shed 5 bases, with 19 bases lying between them. The CDR3 spells CASSPQGTLPNEQYF. The DNA of the CDR3 is TGTGCCAGCAGCCCACAGGGGACTCTTCCGAACGAGCAGTACTTC.

The rearrangement links TRBV11-3 to TRBJ1-2, with D hard to call. The CDR3 contains 13 residues. Germline-derived CDR1 and CDR2 are SGHNT and YENEEA. V lost 5 bases, J lost 8 bases, and 15 bases lay in between. The DNA for the CDR3 is TGTGCCAGCAGCCTCATAAATAGAGGGGGCTACACCTTC. It encodes CASSLINRGGYTF.

The chain employs TRBV6-5 and TRBJ2-2; the D gene is possibly TRBD2 (6 bases). The CDR3 consists of 12 residues. Germline assignment: CDR1 MNHEY and CDR2 SVGAGI. The V end was cut by 8 bases, the J end by 4 bases, with 8 bases between. DNA for the CDR3: TGTGCCAGCGCGGGGATCACCGGGGAGCTGTTTTTT. Its protein is CASAGITGELFF.

The chain links TRBV28 to TRBJ1-4; TRBD1 matches 7 bases. The CDR3 has 13 residues. V shed 10 bases, J shed 7 bases, and the junction held 9 bases outside the gene matches. Germline V gene lookup returns CDR1 MDHEN and CDR2 SYDVKM. Written as DNA, the CDR3 is TGTGCCACCAAGGAGGGACAGTCTGAAAAACTGTTTTTT. Its translation is CATKEGQSEKLFF.

The genes are TRBV12-3 or TRBV12-4 and TRBJ1-1, with 9 bases aligning to TRBD1. V was pared by 3 bases and J by 12 bases, with 5 bases of the junction left unmatched. The CDR3 is 12 amino acids. The chain's CDR3 is CASSLVQGASFF. CDR3 bases: TGTGCCAGCAGTTTGGTACAGGGGGCGTCTTTCTTT.

This clone was counted a single time. The rearrangement joins TRBV30 to TRBJ1-2; D unclear. This CDR3 contains 15 residues. In germline, CDR1 is GTSNPN, CDR2 SVGIG (reference sequence). The germline V and J ends were trimmed by 2 bases and 0 bases, with 13 bases remaining between them. This CDR3 reads CAWSSGRSSNYGYTF. The CDR3 coding sequence is TGTGCCTGGAGTAGTGGGCGATCCTCTAACTATGGCTACACCTTC.

The J gene is TRBJ2-6, the V gene TRBV6-1, with D unclear. Germline CDR1 MNHNS, CDR2 SASEGT. V was pared by 1 base and J by 1 base, with 5 bases between. The CDR3 length is 15 residues. CDR3 nucleotides: TGTGCCAGCAGTGAAGGAGTTTCTGGGGCCAACGTCCTGACTTTC. Its translation: CASSEGVSGANVLTF.

About this clone: The junction shows a germline mismatch at one end, possibly a read error. The chain combines TRBV28 with TRBJ2-7; 10 bases map to TRBD2. The CDR3 sequence is 16 residues long. Germline CDR1 reads MDHEN; CDR2 reads SYDVKM. The CDR3 coding sequence is TGTGCCAGCAGCCCTTCGCCTAGCGGGGGAGGGGGCTTCGTGAACTTC. This gives the protein CASSPSPSGGGGFVNF.

The genes are TRBV19 and TRBJ1-3; D is possibly TRBD1 (5 bases). The germline CDR1 and CDR2 sequences are LNHDA and SQIVND (reference sequence). The CDR3 sequence is 15 residues long. The V and J ends lost 7 bases and 0 bases respectively, with 13 bases between them. For the CDR3, the DNA is TGTGCCAGTAACACAGGATCGAGCTCTGGAAACACCATATATTTT. Translated, it gives CASNTGSSSGNTIYF.

The chain has TRBV19 and TRBJ1-6; no reliable D call. The CDR3 extends over 15 amino acids. CDR1 and CDR2 (germline): LNHDA, SQIVND (reference sequence). V lost 6 bases, J lost 5 bases, and 14 bases lay in between. In nucleotides, the CDR3 is TGTGCCAGTAGGCTATGGGCAGACAATAATTCACCCCTCCACTTT. This encodes CASRLWADNNSPLHF. The full variable domain, with the rest looked up from reference TRBV19 and TRBJ1-6, is DGGITQSPKYLFRKEGQNVTLSCEQNLNHDAMYWYRQDPGQGLRLIYYSQIVNDFQKGDIAEGYSVSREKKESFPLTVTSAQKNPTAFYLCASRLWADNNSPLHFGNGTRLTVT.

The rearrangement uses TRBV6-1 and TRBJ1-1, with a possible D match to TRBD1 (6 bases). V lost 3 bases, J lost 11 bases, and 13 bases lay in between. The germline V gene encodes CDR1 MNHNS and CDR2 SASEGT. The CDR3 sequence is 12 residues long. CDR3 bases: TGTGCCAGCAGTGATGGTCAGGGGTTTGCTTTCTTT. Protein product: CASSDGQGFAFF.

The chain recombines TRBV27 with TRBJ2-1; TRBD2 is a possible D gene (7 bases). This CDR3 is built from 16 residues. The V end lost 0 bases, the J end lost 13 bases, and 22 bases lay between the germline ends. Germline CDR1 is MNHEY and CDR2 is SMNVEV (reference sequence). CDR3 nucleotides: TGTGCCAGCAGTTTATCGGCCCCCCGGGGGGCAGGAGGACAGTTCTTC. It codes for CASSLSAPRGAGGQFF.

This clone was observed a single time. The chain employs TRBV30 and TRBJ2-7; 8 bases match TRBD1. This CDR3 has 13 residues. The trim removed 2 bases at V and 3 bases at J, leaving 3 bases unmatched. The germline V gene encodes CDR1 GTSNPN and CDR2 SVGIG (reference sequence). This CDR3 reads CAWSQGALYEQYF. DNA for the CDR3: TGTGCCTGGAGTCAGGGGGCTCTCTACGAGCAGTACTTC.

The chain combines TRBV27 with TRBJ2-1; TRBD2 agrees at 11 bases. The germline gives CDR1 MNHEY, CDR2 SMNVEV (reference sequence). This CDR3 is 18 amino acids long. Trimming cost V 4 bases and J 5 bases; bases outside gene matches: 13. In DNA, the CDR3 is TGTGCCAGCAGTTATGGACTAGCGGGCCGATCCTGGGACAATGAGCAGTTCTTC. Its protein product is CASSYGLAGRSWDNEQFF.

This chain links TRBV23-1 with TRBJ2-5; perhaps TRBD2 as D (6 bases). TRBV23-1 is an ORF, with its function uncertain. The V gene lost 8 bases and the J gene lost 6 bases, with 13 bases spanning the gap. The CDR3 length is 12 residues. The CDR3 reads CASWRVEKTQYF. CDR3 DNA: TGCGCCAGCTGGAGGGTCGAAAAGACCCAGTACTTC.

V is TRBV5-1 and J is TRBJ1-5; 7 positions match TRBD1. The germline V gene encodes CDR1 SGHRS and CDR2 YFSETQ. V was pared by 4 bases and J by 6 bases, with 10 bases of the junction left unmatched. The CDR3 has 15 amino acids. The CDR3 is CASSGTTGPGQPQHF. CDR3 bases: TGCGCCAGCAGCGGAACGACAGGGCCAGGTCAGCCCCAGCATTTT.

The sample holds one count of this clone. The genes are TRBV30 and TRBJ2-7; D possibly corresponds to TRBD2 (6 bases). The V end lost 4 bases, the J end lost 13 bases, and 17 bases lay between the germline ends. This CDR3 is built from 11 residues. The germline V gene encodes CDR1 GTSNPN and CDR2 SVGIG (reference sequence). CDR3 sequence reads: CAWKQVAALYF. In DNA, the CDR3 is TGTGCCTGGAAACAAGTAGCGGCCCTATACTTC.

CDR3 protein: CASSQTLAGAYEQYF. The CDR3, as DNA: TGCGCCAGCAGCCAAACACTAGCGGGAGCCTACGAGCAGTACTTC. This chain joins TRBV4-1 and TRBJ2-7, with 11 bases lining up with TRBD2. This CDR3 comprises 15 residues. The trim removed 2 bases at V and 2 bases at J, leaving 2 bases unmatched. CDR1 MGHRA and CDR2 YSYEKL come from the germline V gene.

For the CDR3, the DNA is TGTGCCAGCAGCGTATCCCTAGCTTCCTACAATGAGCAGTTCTTC. Translation: CASSVSLASYNEQFF. The rearrangement links TRBV9 to TRBJ2-1; tentatively, D is TRBD2 (5 bases). CDR3 length: 15 residues. CDR1 is SGDLS and CDR2 is YYNGEE in the germline V gene. Trimming pared 1 base from V and 1 base from J, leaving 9 bases between.

The V and J genes are TRBV10-3 and TRBJ1-1; no definite D call. V lost 0 bases and J 12 bases, leaving 14 bases between the germline ends. This CDR3 is built from 13 residues. Germline V gives CDR1 ENHRY, CDR2 SYGVKD. The CDR3 coding sequence is TGTGCCATCAGTGAGTCGGTCACAGCTCCGACTTTCTTT. Translated: CAISESVTAPTFF.

This clone appeared once. This rearrangement joins TRBV27 to TRBJ2-7; D may be TRBD1 or TRBD2 (5 bases each). This CDR3 spans 15 amino acids. V was trimmed by 2 bases and J by 0 bases, leaving 11 bases between them. The V gene's germline CDR1 is MNHEY and CDR2 SMNVEV (reference sequence). As DNA, the CDR3 is TGTGCCAGCAGTTTAAAGCGGACACTCTCCTACGAGCAGTACTTC. This encodes CASSLKRTLSYEQYF.

The chain carries TRBV7-9 and TRBJ2-1, with D possibly being TRBD2 (6 bases). The V end lost 1 base, the J end lost 3 bases, and 10 bases lay between the germline ends. CDR3 length equals 15 residues. Germline V CDR1 and CDR2: SEHNR, FQNEAQ (reference sequence). CDR3 nucleotide sequence: TGTGCCAGCAGCTTAGTGGGCGGGAACTACAATGAGCAGTTCTTC. Protein product: CASSLVGGNYNEQFF.